This T cell receptor beta chain was sequenced during a study of blood T cells in healthy people across ages (dated by TCRdb to the mid-2010s). The study in broad terms: In model experiments, template switching captured roughly one uniquely barcoded TCR beta cDNA molecule for every two T cells. Age-related changes in TCR beta repertoire diversity were measured in the study by deep sequencing normalized with unique cDNA molecular identifiers. Donors were grouped into four age groups: young (average approximately 15 years), middle-aged (39), aged (approximately 67) and long-lived (around 80). To avoid experimental bias, donors of different ages were randomly spread across the sequencing lanes. Using the same blood draw, the study looked at two additional independent replicas of 1 million unique cDNA reads for two donors, one aged 18 to 29 and the other aged 80 or older.

For this clonotype: There is no known antigen for this receptor. Per-nucleotide qualities are absent, and no much larger clonotype sits a single base away.

Libraries came from 5' RACE. The listed sequencing device is Illumina HiSeq 2500. The second PCR ran for roughly 7 to 12 cycles and used a J-beta primer mix along with a sample-barcoded 5' primer. A unique molecular identifier was introduced onto each TCR beta cDNA molecule by a template-switch 5' adaptor carrying 12 random nucleotides. At least 3 million CDR3-containing paired-end reads were obtained from each sample. All of the RNA was converted into first-strand cDNA using the Mint cDNA synthesis kit, with a TRBC-specific oligonucleotide serving as the primer. Following uracil-DNA glycosylase treatment, a first 18-cycle PCR with universal primers M1SS and BC2_uni_R was performed on all cDNA. The study's processing was this. For normalization, 1 million high-quality reads were randomly selected from each sample, with every read carrying a distinct molecular identifier. Reads with shared molecular identifiers were discarded instead of being binned into consensus sequences. MiTCR, run with a Q25 quality threshold and the strictest error-elimination algorithm, handled CDR3 identification, clonotype clustering and error correction. Lower-bound total TCR beta diversity was estimated with a nonparametric unseen species model using Euler transformation. TCRdb cleaned the public reads at Q25 with fastp, built clones with MiXCR and kept in-frame beta chains. Rows merge per CDR3 protein into single entries with the most common DNA and genes. These V and J calls derive from TCRdb rather than the authors' analysis. This sample lists hundreds of thousands of distinct CDR3 sequences; around 41% were detected once. The ten most abundant clones make up about 32% of the sample.

Results the study describes overall, beyond this receptor: The CMV infection status of donors was not known, potentially confounding age-related changes in expanded clonotypes. There was a strong correlation between observed TCR beta diversity and the percentage of naive T cells measured by flow cytometry. Compared with the aged group, more naive CD4+ T cells, fewer expanded clones and increased TCR diversity were shown by the long-lived group, suggesting age selection. Estimates of total diversity based on one million sequenced T cells were considered lower bounds and underestimates. As age increased, observed TCR beta diversity per million T cells dropped in a roughly linear way, and a significant reduction was already evident by age 40. Since profiling was done on bulk unsorted PBMCs, naive and antigen-experienced compartments could not be conclusively compared.

The donors were 40 or so Caucasian individuals from Russia, aged roughly 6 to 95 years, who were systemically healthy. Ten milliliters of peripheral blood were drawn from each donor into EDTA-treated Vacutainer tubes. Ficoll-Paque density-gradient centrifugation was used to isolate PBMCs, with at least 6.5 million per sample. Total RNA was extracted from PBMCs with Trizol reagent, with at least 5 micrograms obtained per sample. The percentages of naive CD45RAhigh/CD27high T cells were determined by flow cytometry on a PBMC aliquot from every donor. From the cysteine up to the phenylalanine, the CDR3 has a length of 17 residues. The DNA shown is the 51-base CDR3, in frame from base 1. Trimming takes 7 bases off V and 1 base off J; junction bases not matched to a gene: 15. CDR1 ENHRY and CDR2 SYGVKD are derived from the germline V gene.

The origin of this receptor is a man older than 75 in good health. The sequencing sample was made of blood. The chain is assembled from TRBV10-3 and TRBJ2-7; the junction holds 8 bases that match TRBD2. The CDR3 protein: CAIKSNVAGTSSYEQYF. In nucleotide form, the sequence is TGTGCCATCAAAAGCAACGTTGCCGGGACTAGTTCCTACGAGCAGTACTTC.